Listed below are T cell receptor beta chains from one sample, sequenced in a study of breast tumors, draining lymph nodes, adjacent tissues. TCRdb re-called the multiplex PCR reads with MiXCR, one entry per CDR3 protein. The table lists about 300,000 distinct CDR3 sequences, 30% to 35% of them singletons. The sequencing sample was made of axillary lymph node tissue. Every receptor here comes from a female donor with breast cancer. Some clones in this sample may be carry-over from other donors' samples. CDR3s include the opening cysteine and the closing phenylalanine or tryptophan. A D gene is named only where the DNA matches it firmly. Where a row states a size, it is once, few, many or the class of an expanded clone; other rows omit it.

TRBD2 TRBJ2-5 many 18 TRBV24-1 TGTGCCACCAGTGATTTGCCCCGTAGCGGGAGGGCCCCTGGGACCCAGTACTTC CATSDLPRSGRAPGTQYF
. TRBJ2-2 many 19 TRBV7-2 TGTGCCAGCAGCTCCAGTGTGTTGGACACGAGCTCGAACACCGGGGAGCTGTTTTTT CASSSSVLDTSSNTGELFF
. TRBJ1-5 few 16 TRBV12-3/TRBV12-4 TGTGCCAGCAGTTTAATGCGAGGAGATAGCAATCAGCCCCAGCATTTT CASSLMRGDSNQPQHF
TRBD1 TRBJ2-7 many 14 TRBV7-9 TGTGCCAGCAGCGCCCGACAGGGGTACAACGAGCAGTACTTC CASSARQGYNEQYF
TRBD2 TRBJ2-7 . 17 TRBV4-1 TGCGCCAGCAGCCAAATCCTAGCGGGAGGGAGACCCTACGAGCAGTACTTC CASSQILAGGRPYEQYF
TRBD1 TRBJ1-5 . 15 TRBV5-6 TGTGCCAGCAGCTCGGGGACAGACGGGGATCAGCCCCAGCATTTT CASSSGTDGDQPQHF
TRBD2 TRBJ2-1 many 14 TRBV10-3 TGTGCCACGAGACGGACTAGCGGGAGCAATGAGCAGTTCTTC CATRRTSGSNEQFF
. TRBJ2-3 many 16 TRBV6-6 TGTGCCAGCAGTTACTTGGACAGCCCACTAGGGGATACGCAGTATTTT CASSYLDSPLGDTQYF
. TRBJ2-5 . 12 TRBV20-1 TGCAGTGCTACGGTTAGCCCAGATACGCAGTACTTC CSATVSPDTQYF
. TRBJ1-1 . 15 TRBV24-1 TGTGCCACCAGGGGGCGGGGCAGGGATAACACTGAAGCTTTCTTT CATRGRGRDNTEAFF
TRBD1 TRBJ1-1 . 14 TRBV6-6 TGTGCCAGCAGGCCCGACAGGGGGAACACTGAAGCTTTCTTT CASRPDRGNTEAFF
. TRBJ1-2 many 15 TRBV4-3 TGCGCCAGCAGCCAAGAAATTACGGGTTTAGGGGGCTACACCTTC CASSQEITGLGGYTF
. TRBJ2-4 . 17 TRBV3-2 TGTGCCAGCAGCCCCCACGATTCGGGGAGTGGGGAAAACATTCAGTACTTC CASSPHDSGSGENIQYF
. TRBJ2-1 few 14 TRBV27 . CASSFLAGSNEQFF
. TRBJ2-3 many 15 TRBV27 TGTGCCAGCAGTTTATCGGGGGTTTGGACAGATACGCAGTATTTT CASSLSGVWTDTQYF
TRBD1 TRBJ1-2 many 13 TRBV12-3/TRBV12-4 TGTGCCAGCAGTCCAGGGGGCGCTTGGGGCTACACCTTC CASSPGGAWGYTF
. TRBJ1-4 many 14 TRBV20-1 TGCAGTGCTAGAGAGCAGGGTACCTGGGGGAAACTGTTTTTT CSAREQGTWGKLFF
. TRBJ2-4 . 15 TRBV5-8 TGTGCCAGCAGCTTGGGGTGGACAGCAATCAATGTTCAGTACTTC CASSLGWTAINVQYF
. TRBJ2-7 many 14 TRBV7-9 TGTGCCAGCAGCTCCTCCCCAGCTAGCTCTGTGCAGTACTTC CASSSSPASSVQYF
TRBD2 TRBJ2-3 many 20 TRBV12-5 TGTGCTAGTGGTTTGGTATGGGAATTGGAGCGGGAGGAGGGACCAGATACGCAGTATTTT CASGLVWELEREEGPDTQYF
. TRBJ2-1 . 16 TRBV12-3/TRBV12-4 TGTGCCAGCAGTTTAGGGGGCCCCTATAAATCGAATGAGCAGTTCTTC CASSLGGPYKSNEQFF
. TRBJ2-4 many 12 TRBV29-1 TGCAGCGGGAGGGTAGCCAAAAACATTCAGTACTTC CSGRVAKNIQYF
TRBD1 TRBJ1-4 few 14 TRBV27 TGTGCCAGCAGTTCGGGGACAGGACGGGAAAAACTGTTTTTT CASSSGTGREKLFF
TRBD2 TRBJ2-1 . 17 TRBV20-1 TGCAGTGCTAGAGATCCCCTGGGACTAGCGGGAAGGAATGAGCAGTTCTTC CSARDPLGLAGRNEQFF
. TRBJ2-1 many 13 TRBV20-1 TGCAGTGCACCCCCGCAGGGCTACAATGAGCAGTTCTTC CSAPPQGYNEQFF
. TRBJ2-5 . 14 TRBV9 TGTGCCAGCAGCGCCGGACGGTCCCAAGGGACCCAGAACTTC CASSAGRSQGTQNF
. TRBJ2-7 many 14 TRBV7-9 TGTGCCAGCAGCTTAGCGGGAGCGGGTAGCGAGCAGTACTTC CASSLAGAGSEQYF
. TRBJ1-2 . 15 TRBV5-6 TGTGCCAGCAGCCCTACCCGACGGCCGGGGTTAGGCTACACCTTC CASSPTRRPGLGYTF
TRBD1 TRBJ1-4 once 14 TRBV20-1 TGCAGTGCTAGAGGGACAGGGGGGCGAGAAAAACTGTTTTTT CSARGTGGREKLFF
TRBD1 TRBJ2-2 many 14 TRBV19 TGTGCCAGTAGCTACAGGGGTGACACCGGGGAGCTGTTTTTT CASSYRGDTGELFF
. TRBJ1-1 . 11 TRBV12-3/TRBV12-4 TGTGCCAGCAGTTTGGCCGGGGCGGCTTTCTTT CASSLAGAAFF
TRBD2 TRBJ2-3 . 14 TRBV25-1 TGTGCCAGCACCGGGACTAGCGGACTAAATGCGCAGTATTTT CASTGTSGLNAQYF
. TRBJ2-1 many 15 TRBV5-1 TGCGCCAGCAGCTTGGGGCAGGGCTCCTACAATGAGCAGTTCTTC CASSLGQGSYNEQFF
. TRBJ2-3 many 13 TRBV11-2 TGTGCCAGCAGCTTAGAGGTCCCAGATACGCAGTATTTT CASSLEVPDTQYF
. TRBJ2-5 many 15 TRBV20-1 TGCAGTGCTAGAGATAACAGGGCGACACAAGAGACCCAGTACTTC CSARDNRATQETQYF
. TRBJ1-5 many 14 TRBV11-2 TGTGCCAGCAGCTCGGGACACGGGAATCAGCCCCAGCATTTT CASSSGHGNQPQHF
. TRBJ2-5 many 13 TRBV6-6 TGTGCCAGCAGGCCCGGGACGCAAGAGACCCAGTACTTC CASRPGTQETQYF
. TRBJ2-1 many 15 TRBV5-1 TGCGCCAGCAGGATCAGGGGGGAGGGGTACAATGAGCAGTTCTTC CASRIRGEGYNEQFF
TRBD1 TRBJ2-5 many 15 TRBV6-5 TGTGCCAGCAGTGTACGGGACAGGAGGGGGGAGACCCAGTACTTC CASSVRDRRGETQYF
TRBD1 TRBJ1-4 many 14 TRBV30 TGTGCCTGGAGTTCCGGGACAGGGTATGAAAAACTGTTTTTT CAWSSGTGYEKLFF
. TRBJ1-3 . 16 TRBV2 TGTGCCAGCAGTATTCGACCGGTATTCTCTGGAAACACCATATATTTT CASSIRPVFSGNTIYF
. TRBJ2-7 many 12 TRBV5-1 TGCGCCAGCAGCCGCGATGCCTACGAGCAGTACTTC CASSRDAYEQYF
. TRBJ2-2 . 13 TRBV7-9 TGTGCCAGCCGACAGGAGTACACCGGGGAGCTGTTTTTT CASRQEYTGELFF
TRBD1 TRBJ2-7 . 16 TRBV10-3 TGTGCCATCAGTGAGCCTAGGACAGGGGACGCCTACGAGCAGTACTTC CAISEPRTGDAYEQYF
. TRBJ2-1 few 15 TRBV6-2/TRBV6-3 TGTGCCAGCAGCTTAGTTGTCGGGGTAGACAATGAGCAGTTCTTC CASSLVVGVDNEQFF
TRBD1 TRBJ1-5 few 15 TRBV20-1 TGCAGTGCTAGCTTTTTTACAGGGGTTGGTCAGCCCCAGCATTTT CSASFFTGVGQPQHF